A single sample gave rise to the 17 T cell receptor beta chains below, sequenced in a study of T-cell reconstitution after alpha-beta-depleted transplantation in children. A library of TCRbeta sequences, prepared with unique molecular identifiers, was generated. TCRdb ran MiXCR on the PCR reads and lists one entry per CDR3 protein. The table records hundreds of thousands of distinct CDR3 sequences, roughly 14% of them present only once. Sequencing used PBMCs, obtained before TCRalphabeta/CD19-depleted stem cell transplant. The receptors originated from a girl aged 2-10 years with congenital amegakaryocytic thrombocytopenia, due to receive a stem cell transplant.

About this clonotype itself: A read error is possible here, since a much larger clone lies one base away. This chain uses TRBV12-3 or TRBV12-4 with TRBJ2-7; tentatively, D is TRBD2 (6 bases). Trimming shortened V by 5 bases and J by 5 bases, and 16 bases separated the two germline ends. The CDR3 is made up of 14 amino acids. The CDR3 sequence is CASSPRLGLNEQYF. The CDR3 DNA follows: TGTGCCAGCAGTCCAAGACTAGGTCTCAACGAGCAGTACTTC.

The rearrangement links TRBV12-3 or TRBV12-4 to TRBJ2-1, with 8 bases lining up with TRBD1. With V trimmed by 5 bases and J by 4 bases, 13 bases remained unmatched. The CDR3 runs 17 residues. The CDR3 sequence: CASSITGGGGRYNEQFF. The CDR3 DNA follows: TGTGCCAGCAGTATCACAGGGGGTGGTGGGAGGTACAATGAGCAGTTCTTC.

This clonotype was observed at least ten times. V is TRBV5-1 and J is TRBJ2-7; 9 bases are a match to TRBD1. Germline CDR1 SGHRS, CDR2 YFSETQ. The CDR3 has 17 residues. Unmatched junction bases numbered 8, after V lost 0 bases and J lost 1 base. This CDR3 is CASSLEVTGGLSYEQYF. For the CDR3, the DNA is TGCGCCAGCAGCTTGGAAGTTACAGGGGGCTTGTCCTACGAGCAGTACTTC.

The chain carries TRBV20-1 and TRBJ2-1, with 8 nucleotides matching TRBD1. Per the germline V gene, CDR1 is DFQATT and CDR2 is SNEGSKA (reference sequence). The length of the CDR3 is 15 residues. V gave up 0 bases and J gave up 5 bases; unmatched junction bases: 6. Here the CDR3 DNA reads TGCAGTGCTAGAGATCCCGGACAGGGCGACAATGAGCAGTTCTTC. It encodes CSARDPGQGDNEQFF.

DNA of the CDR3: TGTGCCAGCAGCCATTTCCCCCTCGCCAGACGGAACGGTGAAGCTTTCTTT. As protein: CASSHFPLARRNGEAFF. This rearrangement joins TRBV14 to TRBJ1-1; D unresolved. V lost 3 bases to trimming and J lost 7 bases, with 24 bases between them. Germline V gives CDR1 SGHDN, CDR2 FVKESK. The CDR3 has 17 amino acids.

This clonotype was recorded a few times. J is TRBJ1-1 and V is TRBV5-1, with TRBD1 identical over 7 bases. Trimming at V came to 5 bases and at J to 1 base, leaving 11 bases not matched to a gene. Germline-derived CDR1 and CDR2 are SGHRS and YFSETQ. The CDR3 extends over 16 amino acids. The CDR3 sequence: CASRFLWDSPNTEAFF. In nucleotides, the CDR3 is TGCGCCAGCAGATTCCTTTGGGACAGTCCGAACACTGAAGCTTTCTTT.

This clonotype was seen many times. The chain recombines TRBV12-3 or TRBV12-4 with TRBJ2-7; the D is unclear. The CDR3 extends over 14 amino acids. V lost 1 base, J lost 3 bases, and 10 bases lay in between. The CDR3 is CASSLELDLYEQYF. The CDR3 bases are TGTGCCAGCAGTTTAGAGCTTGACCTCTACGAGCAGTACTTC.

The rearrangement uses TRBV9 and TRBJ1-2, with D perhaps matching TRBD1 (5 bases). The germline gives CDR1 SGDLS, CDR2 YYNGEE. This CDR3 comprises 15 residues. Between the trimmed V and J ends, which lost 3 bases and 8 bases, there was a span of 20 bases. CDR3 DNA sequence: TGTGCCAGCAGCGGCCCTATAGGGGCAATGTTGGGCTACACCTTC. Its protein is CASSGPIGAMLGYTF.

The CDR3 region is CASSSVFSSGANVLTF. The CDR3 DNA reads as TGCGCCAGCAGCTCCGTCTTTAGCTCTGGGGCCAACGTCCTGACTTTC. The chain employs TRBV5-1 and TRBJ2-6; D ambiguous. Germline V CDR1 and CDR2: SGHRS, YFSETQ. Trimming removed 3 bases at V and 0 bases at J, with 10 bases between. The CDR3 is made up of 16 amino acids.

This clonotype showed up many times. The chain is built from TRBV15 and TRBJ2-7, with D perhaps matching TRBD1 (5 bases). The CDR3 contains 15 residues. Germline V CDR1 and CDR2: LNHNV, YYDKDF (reference sequence). Trimming took 1 base from V and 5 from J, leaving 15 bases between them. Written as DNA, the CDR3 is TGTGCCACCAGCAGAGCGGCAGGGTTGAGAAACGAGCAGTACTTC. This gives the protein CATSRAAGLRNEQYF.

This clonotype was picked up many times. The chain recombines TRBV7-9 with TRBJ1-2; D is possibly TRBD1 (6 bases). Trimming took off 5 bases at V and 5 bases at J, with 18 bases between the two ends. Germline V gene data show CDR1 as SEHNR and CDR2 as FQNEAQ (reference sequence). This CDR3 region has 15 residues. The DNA for the CDR3 is TGTGCCAGCAGCCTAGAGGTCAGGGGATGGTATGGCTACACCTTC. It translates to CASSLEVRGWYGYTF.

This clonotype was detected many times. The chain is built from TRBV10-3 and TRBJ2-3; 7 bases are a match to TRBD2. The CDR3 sequence is 16 residues long. The germline V gene has CDR1 ENHRY and CDR2 SYGVKD. V lost 3 bases to trimming and J lost 5 bases; unmatched junction nucleotides: 11. For the CDR3, the DNA is TGTGCCATCAGTGACATGGCGCGGGAGATAAAAGATACGCAGTATTTT. Encoded protein: CAISDMAREIKDTQYF.

The chain employs TRBV27 and TRBJ2-2, with D tentatively TRBD2 (5 bases). Germline V CDR1 and CDR2: MNHEY, SMNVEV (reference sequence). Trimming pared 3 bases from V and 6 bases from J, leaving 17 bases between. CDR3 length: 16 residues. The CDR3 DNA reads TGTGCCAGCAGTTTGTCCGGGGTTCGTGGACCCGGGGAGCTGTTTTTT. Its protein product is CASSLSGVRGPGELFF.

V usage is TRBV30 and J usage is TRBJ2-1; possibly TRBD1 or TRBD2 for D (5 bases each). V was clipped by 2 bases and J by 10 bases, with 9 bases between them. The CDR3 loop spans 11 amino acids. The germline V gene encodes CDR1 GTSNPN and CDR2 SVGIG (reference sequence). The CDR3 DNA reads as TGTGCCTGGAGTCTCGGGGCAGAGCAGTTCTTC. It yields the protein CAWSLGAEQFF.

J is TRBJ1-2 and V is TRBV7-9, with D perhaps matching TRBD1 (5 bases). CDR3 length: 12 amino acids. Trimming removed 1 base at V and 11 bases at J, with 11 bases between. Germline CDR1 reads SEHNR; CDR2 reads FQNEAQ (reference sequence). The CDR3 nucleotides read TGTGCCAGCAGCTTAGGGCGGGACTCTTACACCTTC. Protein product: CASSLGRDSYTF.

This clonotype occurred many times. The rearrangement uses TRBV20-1 and TRBJ1-1; the D gene is possibly TRBD1 (5 bases). The germline V and J ends were trimmed by 7 bases and 3 bases, with 18 bases remaining between them. The CDR3 is 14 residues long. Germline V gene data show CDR1 as DFQATT and CDR2 as SNEGSKA (reference sequence). DNA of the CDR3: TGCAGTGTCGCGGCGACCAGGGTCGACACTGAAGCTTTCTTT. Amino acid sequence: CSVAATRVDTEAFF.

This clonotype has a count of ten or more. This sequence joins TRBV20-1 and TRBJ2-7; 8 bases are shared with TRBD2. This CDR3 spans 12 amino acids. The trim removed 6 bases at V and 3 bases at J, leaving 4 bases unmatched. Germline-derived CDR1 and CDR2 are DFQATT and SNEGSKA (reference sequence). CDR3 sequence: CSAGRADYEQYF. In DNA form, the CDR3 reads TGCAGTGCCGGGAGGGCAGACTACGAGCAGTACTTC.